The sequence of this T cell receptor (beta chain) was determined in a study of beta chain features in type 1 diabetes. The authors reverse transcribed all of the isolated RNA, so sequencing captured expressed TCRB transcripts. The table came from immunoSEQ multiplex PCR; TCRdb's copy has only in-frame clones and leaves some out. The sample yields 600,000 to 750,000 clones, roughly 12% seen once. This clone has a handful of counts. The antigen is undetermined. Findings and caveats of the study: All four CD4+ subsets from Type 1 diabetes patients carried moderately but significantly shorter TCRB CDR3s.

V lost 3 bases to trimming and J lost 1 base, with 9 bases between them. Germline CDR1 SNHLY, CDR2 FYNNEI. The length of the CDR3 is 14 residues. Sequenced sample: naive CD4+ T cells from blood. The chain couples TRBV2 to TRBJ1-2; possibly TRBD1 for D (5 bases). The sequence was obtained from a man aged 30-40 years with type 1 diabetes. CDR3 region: CASSEMTVNYGYTF. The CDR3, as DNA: TGTGCCAGCAGTGAGATGACAGTTAACTATGGCTACACCTTC.